This TCR beta chain came from a study of T cell repertoires in cytomegalovirus infection. The CDR3 covers 11 residues. V lost 2 bases, J lost 10 bases, and 6 bases lay in between. Germline CDR1 SEHNR, CDR2 FQNEAQ (reference sequence). TCRdb re-called the reads through MiXCR, storing one row per CDR3 protein. This table holds roughly 300,000 distinct CDR3 sequences, roughly 25% found once. This clonotype was counted ten times or more. The receptor's source is a human donor in good health (CMV status not recorded). Some clones in this sample may be carry-over from other donors' samples. The sample comprised PBMCs. This sequence joins TRBV7-9 and TRBJ2-1; no definite D call. The CDR3 is CASSLSREQFF. Written as DNA, the CDR3 is TGTGCCAGCAGCTTAAGCCGGGAGCAGTTCTTC.